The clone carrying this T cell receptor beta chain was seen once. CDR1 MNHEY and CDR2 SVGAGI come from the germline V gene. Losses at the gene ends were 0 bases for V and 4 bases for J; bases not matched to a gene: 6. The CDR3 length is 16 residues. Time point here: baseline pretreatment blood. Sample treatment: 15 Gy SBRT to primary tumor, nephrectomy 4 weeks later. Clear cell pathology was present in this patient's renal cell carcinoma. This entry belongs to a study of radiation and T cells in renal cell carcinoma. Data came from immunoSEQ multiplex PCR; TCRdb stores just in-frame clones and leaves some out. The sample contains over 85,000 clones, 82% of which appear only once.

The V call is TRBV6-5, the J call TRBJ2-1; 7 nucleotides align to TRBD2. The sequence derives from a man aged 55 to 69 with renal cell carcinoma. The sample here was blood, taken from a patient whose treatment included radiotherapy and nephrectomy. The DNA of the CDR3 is TGTGCCAGCAGTTACTCGTTTAGCGGGTTGTACAATGAGCAGTTCTTC. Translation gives CASSYSFSGLYNEQFF.